This is a list of T cell receptor beta chains from one sample in a study of T cell responses to AZD1222 COVID-19 vaccine. Method: immunoSEQ multiplex PCR; TCRdb's copy keeps in-frame clones and lacks some. The table lists roughly 120,000 clones, nearly 90% of them singletons, with 3.2% in the top ten. The material sequenced was peripheral blood, taken on day 0 of AZD1222 vaccination. The receptors here all came from an adult in good health. Each CDR3 is given without its conserved first and last residue.

TRBJ2-7,TRBV10-2,ASGVNRGYEQY
TRBJ2-5,TRBV10-2,ASREYSGRGLETQY
TRBJ2-3,TRBV2,ASGRSGGPTDTQY
TRBJ1-2,TRBV18,ASSPRADTGYGYT
TRBJ2-2,TRBV28,ASSLVGQVPGELF
TRBJ2-5,TRBV7-2,ASSLANYQETQY
TRBJ1-5,TRBV15,ATSRDMRGQGRGNQPQH
TRBJ2-1,TRBV9,ASSVGQGAGEQF
TRBJ1-1,TRBV15,ATSRAGGAGEAF
TRBJ1-1,TRBV23-1,ASSQSADLNTEAF
TRBJ2-3,TRBV3-1/TRBV3-2,ASSPGTKSTDTQY
TRBJ1-4,TRBV27,ASSFRGDRGGEKLF
TRBJ2-1,TRBV28,ASSYPGLAGRGGQF
TRBJ1-1,TRBV19,ASSSANRGKYTEAF
TRBJ1-2,TRBV9,ASSVGGDYGYT
TRBJ2-1,TRBV7-6,ASSLLRGGFGEQF
TRBJ1-6,TRBV6-4,ASSDSGLYNSPLH
TRBJ1-2,TRBV5-1,ASRRLEGVDGYT
TRBJ2-3,TRBV7-6,ASSPFSGTTDTQY
TRBJ1-2,TRBV10-3,AISDSLYGYT
TRBJ1-2,TRBV14,ASSPSGQGPSYGYT
TRBJ2-7,TRBV6-5,ASRGDNHEQY
TRBJ1-4,TRBV5-4,ASSAHGDRGEKLF
TRBJ2-3,TRBV7-3,ASSLTPGLAGGPTDTQY
TRBJ2-3,TRBV7-8,ASSLEENGITDTQY
TRBJ1-1,TRBV2,ASSGQGSNTEAF
TRBJ1-2,TRBV29-1,SAGTDYGYT
TRBJ2-1,TRBV5-1,ASSLIAGAGEQF
TRBJ2-6,TRBV7-2,ASSPEAGTGANVLT
TRBJ2-2,TRBV6-1,ASSELTGSGELF
TRBJ1-5,TRBV19,ASSSLDPQH
TRBJ2-7,TRBV19,ASSMAPRGSSYEQY
TRBJ1-5,TRBV19,ASSPYGNQPQH
TRBJ2-6,TRBV2,ASSERWGSGANVLT
TRBJ2-7,TRBV2,ASTPNGVRRDEQY
TRBJ2-1,TRBV7-2,ASSLELAGGYNEQF
TRBJ1-3,TRBV3-1/TRBV3-2,ASSRKPDSGNTIY
TRBJ2-7,TRBV6-5,ASSYGAGGGQY
TRBJ1-6,TRBV19,ASSIGADSPLH
TRBJ1-2,TRBV29-1,SVDGGVTRYT
TRBJ1-2,TRBV6-6,ASSTDRGGDGYT
TRBJ1-6,TRBV30,AWSDRQGVYSPLH
TRBJ1-1,TRBV18,ASSSGQNTEAF
TRBJ2-1,TRBV18,ASSPRGYNEQF
TRBJ1-3,TRBV5-6,ASSRRTVGNTIY
TRBJ2-1,TRBV18,ASSPLGSGGLSYNEQF
TRBJ2-6,TRBV29-1,SVSAGTNGANVLT
TRBJ2-7,TRBV4-3,ASSQVAADEQY
TRBJ1-3,TRBV7-2,ASSQVGGAFGNTIY
TRBJ2-1,TRBV15,ATSIRLAGANEQF
TRBJ1-2,TRBV5-5,ASSPDLGYT
TRBJ1-3,TRBV11-2,ASSLIGRRSGVDTIY
TRBJ1-5,TRBV20-1,SASGEVDQPQH
TRBJ1-4,TRBV18,ASSPGRQGAIKLF
TRBJ1-1,TRBV29-1,SAKDTEAF